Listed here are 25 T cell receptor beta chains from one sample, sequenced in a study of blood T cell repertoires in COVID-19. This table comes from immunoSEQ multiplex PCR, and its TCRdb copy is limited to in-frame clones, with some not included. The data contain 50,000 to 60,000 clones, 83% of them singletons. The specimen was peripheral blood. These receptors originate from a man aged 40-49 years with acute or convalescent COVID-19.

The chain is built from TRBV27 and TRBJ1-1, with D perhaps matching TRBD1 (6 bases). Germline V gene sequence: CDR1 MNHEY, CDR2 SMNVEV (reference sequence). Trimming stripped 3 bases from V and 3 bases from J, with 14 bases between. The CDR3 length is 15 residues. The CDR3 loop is CASSFLGGGDTEAFF. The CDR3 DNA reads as TGTGCCAGCAGTTTCCTAGGGGGGGGAGACACTGAAGCTTTCTTT.

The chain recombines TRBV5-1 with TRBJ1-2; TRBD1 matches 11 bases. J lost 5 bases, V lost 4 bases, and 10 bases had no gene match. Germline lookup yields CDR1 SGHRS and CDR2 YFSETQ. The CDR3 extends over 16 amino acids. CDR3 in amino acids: CASSRRTGGAGYGYTF. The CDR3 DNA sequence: TGCGCCAGCAGCCGTAGGACAGGGGGCGCAGGGTATGGCTACACCTTC.

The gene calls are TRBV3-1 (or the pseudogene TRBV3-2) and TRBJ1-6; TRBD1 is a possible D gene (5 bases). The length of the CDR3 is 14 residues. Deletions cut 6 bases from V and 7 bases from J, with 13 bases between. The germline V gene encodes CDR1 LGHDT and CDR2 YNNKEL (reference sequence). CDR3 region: CASRPGQVNSPLHF. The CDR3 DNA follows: TGTGCCAGCAGGCCAGGGCAGGTGAATTCACCCCTCCACTTT.

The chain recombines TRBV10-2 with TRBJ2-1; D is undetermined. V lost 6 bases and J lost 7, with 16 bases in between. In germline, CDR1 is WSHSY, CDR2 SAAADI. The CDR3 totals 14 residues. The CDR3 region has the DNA TGCGCCAGCAGCCCGAGAGAGGCAAGGAATGAGCAGTTCTTC. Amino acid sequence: CASSPREARNEQFF.

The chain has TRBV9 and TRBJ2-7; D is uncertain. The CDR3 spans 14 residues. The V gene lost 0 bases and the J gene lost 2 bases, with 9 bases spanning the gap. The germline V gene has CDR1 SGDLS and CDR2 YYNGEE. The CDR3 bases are TGTGCCAGCAGCGTAGCCCTAGGCCCCTACGAGCAGTACTTC. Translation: CASSVALGPYEQYF.

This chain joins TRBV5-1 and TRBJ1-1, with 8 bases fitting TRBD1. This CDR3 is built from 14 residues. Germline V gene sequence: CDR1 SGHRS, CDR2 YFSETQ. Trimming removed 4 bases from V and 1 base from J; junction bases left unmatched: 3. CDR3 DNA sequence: TGCGCCAGCAGCACGGGACAGGAGAACACTGAAGCTTTCTTT. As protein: CASSTGQENTEAFF.

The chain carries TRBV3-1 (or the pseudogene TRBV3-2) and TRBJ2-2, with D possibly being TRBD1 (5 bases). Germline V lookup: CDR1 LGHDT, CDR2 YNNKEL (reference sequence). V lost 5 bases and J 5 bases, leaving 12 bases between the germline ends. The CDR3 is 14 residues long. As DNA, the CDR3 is TGTGCCAGCAGCGGGCGTAGGGGTACCGGGGAGCTGTTTTTT. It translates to CASSGRRGTGELFF.

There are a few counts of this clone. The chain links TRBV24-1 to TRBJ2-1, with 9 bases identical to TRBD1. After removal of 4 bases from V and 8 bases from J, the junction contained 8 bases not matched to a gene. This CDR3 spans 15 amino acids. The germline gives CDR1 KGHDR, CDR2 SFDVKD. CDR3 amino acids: CATSDPGQGRDEQFF. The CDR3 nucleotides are TGTGCCACCAGTGACCCGGGACAGGGACGGGATGAGCAGTTCTTC.

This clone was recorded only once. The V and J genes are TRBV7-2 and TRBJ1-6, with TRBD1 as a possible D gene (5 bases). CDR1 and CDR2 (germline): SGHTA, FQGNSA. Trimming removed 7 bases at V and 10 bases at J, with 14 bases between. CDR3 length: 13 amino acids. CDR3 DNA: TGTGCCAGCACCCTAGGGCGGGGGTCACCCCTCCACTTT. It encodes CASTLGRGSPLHF.

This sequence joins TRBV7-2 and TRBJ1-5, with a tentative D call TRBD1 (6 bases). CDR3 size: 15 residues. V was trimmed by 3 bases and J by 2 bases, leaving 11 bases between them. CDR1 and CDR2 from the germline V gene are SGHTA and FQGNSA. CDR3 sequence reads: CASSLGRGGNQPQHF. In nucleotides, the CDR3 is TGTGCCAGCAGCTTGGGCAGGGGTGGCAATCAGCCCCAGCATTTT.

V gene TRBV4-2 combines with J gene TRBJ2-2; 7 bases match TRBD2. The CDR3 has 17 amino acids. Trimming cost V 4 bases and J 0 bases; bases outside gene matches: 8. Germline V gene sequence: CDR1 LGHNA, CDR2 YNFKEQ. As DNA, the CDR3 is TGTGCCAGCAGCCCATACATTAGCGGGCCGAACACCGGGGAGCTGTTTTTT. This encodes CASSPYISGPNTGELFF.

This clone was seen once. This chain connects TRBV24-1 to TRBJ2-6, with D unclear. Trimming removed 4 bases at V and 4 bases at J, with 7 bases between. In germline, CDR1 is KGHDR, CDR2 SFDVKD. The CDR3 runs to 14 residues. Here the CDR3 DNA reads TGTGCCACCAGTGAGCCGAGAGGGGCCAACGTCCTGACTTTC. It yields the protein CATSEPRGANVLTF.

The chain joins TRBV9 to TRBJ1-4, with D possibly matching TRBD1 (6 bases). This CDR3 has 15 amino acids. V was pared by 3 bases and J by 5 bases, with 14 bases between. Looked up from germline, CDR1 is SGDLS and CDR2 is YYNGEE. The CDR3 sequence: CASSAVDSNNEKLFF. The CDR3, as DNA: TGTGCCAGCAGCGCGGTGGACAGCAACAATGAAAAACTGTTTTTT.

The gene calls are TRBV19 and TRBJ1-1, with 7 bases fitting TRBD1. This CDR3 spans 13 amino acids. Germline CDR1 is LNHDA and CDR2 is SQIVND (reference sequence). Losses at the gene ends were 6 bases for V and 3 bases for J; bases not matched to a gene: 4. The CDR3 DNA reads TGTGCCAGTAGGATCGACAGGGACACTGAAGCTTTCTTT. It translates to CASRIDRDTEAFF.

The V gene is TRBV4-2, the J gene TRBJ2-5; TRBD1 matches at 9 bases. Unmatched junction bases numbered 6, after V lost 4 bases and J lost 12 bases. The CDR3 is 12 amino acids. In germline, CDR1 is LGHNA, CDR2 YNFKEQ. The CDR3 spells CASSPRDRVKYF. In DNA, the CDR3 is TGTGCCAGCAGCCCCCGGGACAGGGTCAAGTACTTC.

The CDR3 nucleotides are TGTGCCAGTAGTCGGGGAATCACAGATACGCAGTATTTT. This sequence encodes CASSRGITDTQYF. This chain uses TRBV19 with TRBJ2-3, with a tentative D call TRBD2 (5 bases). Trimming shortened V by 5 bases and J by 2 bases, and 8 bases separated the two germline ends. The CDR3 spans 13 residues. CDR1 LNHDA and CDR2 SQIVND come from the germline V gene (reference sequence).

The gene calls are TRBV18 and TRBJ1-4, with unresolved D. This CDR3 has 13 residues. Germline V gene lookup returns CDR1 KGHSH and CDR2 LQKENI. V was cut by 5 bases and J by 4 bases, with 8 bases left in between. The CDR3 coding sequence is TGTGCCAGCTCAAACAGCTATAATGAAAAACTGTTTTTT. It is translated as CASSNSYNEKLFF.

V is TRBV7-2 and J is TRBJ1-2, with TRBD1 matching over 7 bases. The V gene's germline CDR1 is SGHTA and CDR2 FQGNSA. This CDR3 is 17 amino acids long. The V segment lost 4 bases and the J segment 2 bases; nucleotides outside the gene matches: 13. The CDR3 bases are TGTGCCAGCAGCTCGACCGGGACAGTTCCCCCCAACTATGGCTACACCTTC. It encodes CASSSTGTVPPNYGYTF.

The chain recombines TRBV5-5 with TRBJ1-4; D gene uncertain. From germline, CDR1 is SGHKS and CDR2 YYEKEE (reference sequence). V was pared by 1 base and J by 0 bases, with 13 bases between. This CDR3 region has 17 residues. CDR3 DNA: TGTGCCAGCAGCTTGAGAACACGGCAGGCAACTAATGAAAAACTGTTTTTT. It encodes CASSLRTRQATNEKLFF.

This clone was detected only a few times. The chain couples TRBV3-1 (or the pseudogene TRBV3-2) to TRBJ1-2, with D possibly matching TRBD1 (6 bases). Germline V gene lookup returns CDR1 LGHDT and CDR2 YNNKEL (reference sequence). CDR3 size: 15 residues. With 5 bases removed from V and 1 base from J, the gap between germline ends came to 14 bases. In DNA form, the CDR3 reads TGTGCCAGCAGCAAAGGGGGGGGCAATAACTATGGCTACACCTTC. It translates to CASSKGGGNNYGYTF.

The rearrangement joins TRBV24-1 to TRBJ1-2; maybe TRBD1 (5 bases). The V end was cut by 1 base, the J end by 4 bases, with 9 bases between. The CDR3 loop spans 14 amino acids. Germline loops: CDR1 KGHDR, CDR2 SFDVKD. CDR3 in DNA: TGTGCCACCAGTGATTTTGGGGCCTCCTATGGCTACACCTTC. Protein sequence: CATSDFGASYGYTF.

CDR3 coding DNA: TGTGCCAGCAGCGCACAGGGGCTAGCCCTCCACTTT. Protein: CASSAQGLALHF. J is TRBJ1-6 and V is TRBV5-5; 7 bases align to TRBD1. The germline gives CDR1 SGHKS, CDR2 YYEKEE (reference sequence). This CDR3 has 12 residues. V dropped 4 bases and J dropped 14; count of bases not matched to a gene: 6. Drawing the rest from reference TRBV5-5 and TRBJ1-6, the complete variable domain is DAGVTQSPTHLIKTRGQQVTLRCSPISGHKSVSWYQQVLGQGPQFIFQYYEKEERGRGNFPDRFSARQFPNYSSELNVNALLLGDSALYLCASSAQGLALHFGNGTRLTVT.

CDR3 nucleotides: TGTGCCAGCAGCTGGGACTTCTCTGGAAACACCATATATTTT. Encoded protein: CASSWDFSGNTIYF. The gene calls are TRBV2 and TRBJ1-3, with a weak D call TRBD1 (5 bases). Germline V gives CDR1 SNHLY, CDR2 FYNNEI. The CDR3 is made up of 14 amino acids. V shed 6 bases and J shed 0 bases, with 9 bases lying between them.

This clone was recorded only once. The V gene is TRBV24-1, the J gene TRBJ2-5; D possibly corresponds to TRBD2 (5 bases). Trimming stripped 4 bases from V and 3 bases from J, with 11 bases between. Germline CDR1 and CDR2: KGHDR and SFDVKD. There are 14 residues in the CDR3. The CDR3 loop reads CATSDPSREETQYF. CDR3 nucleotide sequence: TGTGCCACCAGTGACCCCTCGCGGGAAGAGACCCAGTACTTC.

CDR3 amino acids: CASSPTGNHYEQYF. CDR3 in DNA: TGTGCCAGCAGCCCCACGGGGAACCACTACGAGCAGTACTTC. The chain carries TRBV6-2 or TRBV6-3 and TRBJ2-7; maybe TRBD2 (5 bases). Between the trimmed V and J ends, which lost 6 bases and 3 bases, there was a span of 15 bases. CDR1 and CDR2 from the germline V gene are MNHEY and SVGEGT. CDR3 size: 14 residues.